Listed below are T cell receptor beta chains from one sample, sequenced in a study of cytomegalovirus exposure and HLA in healthy donors. Sequencing was performed with immunoSEQ multiplex PCR; in TCRdb, only in-frame clones are kept and a portion is missing. The table shows fewer than 150,000 clones, with 75% to 80% occurring only once. The sample was PBMCs. The source of these receptors is a man aged 18 to 29 in good health and CMV-seronegative. CDR3s include the opening cysteine and the closing phenylalanine or tryptophan. Fields, in order: clone size, D gene, V gene, J gene, CDR3 DNA, CDR3 protein. The D gene is left open where the match is weak. Size is omitted from some rows. Given values are once, few, many or a class for expanded clones.

NA	TRBD2	TRBV9	TRBJ2-3	TGTGCCAGCAGCGGAGGAAACGTAGCGGGGGCGGGAACAGATACGCAGTATTTT	CASSGGNVAGAGTDTQYF
NA	TRBD1	TRBV29-1	TRBJ2-3	TGCAGCGTTGATCCCCAACACACAGGGGTTCGGTTTTCTCGGAGCACAGATACGCAGTATTTT	CSVDPQHTGVRFSRSTDTQYF
NA	NA	TRBV28	TRBJ1-2	TGTGCCAGCATTCCCCTTTCGCGGGGCGGCTACACCTTC	CASIPLSRGGYTF
NA	TRBD1	TRBV27	TRBJ1-2	TGTGCCAGCAGTTTAACCTGGATCGGGACAGATGGCTACACCTTC	CASSLTWIGTDGYTF
NA	NA	TRBV11-1	TRBJ2-1	TGTGCCAGCAGCCCGGAGTCCTCCGGGATCCATGAGCAGTTCTTC	CASSPESSGIHEQFF
once	NA	TRBV7-2	TRBJ2-1	TGTGCCAGCAGCTTAGAAGGAGCTCGGAGCGAGCAGTTCTTC	CASSLEGARSEQFF
NA	NA	TRBV28	TRBJ2-5	TGTGCCAGCAGGAGGGACAACCTACAAGAGACCCAGTACTTC	CASRRDNLQETQYF
NA	NA	TRBV19	TRBJ1-1	TGTGCCAGTAGTCTCAGGGGTGGAGACACTGAAGCTTTCTTT	CASSLRGGDTEAFF
few	NA	TRBV7-9	TRBJ2-7	TGTGCCAGCAGCTACGAGCTCTCCCCCTACGAGCAGTACTTC	CASSYELSPYEQYF
NA	NA	TRBV25-1	TRBJ2-2	TGTGCCAGCAGTCCTGATAGCACCGGGGAGCTGTTTTTT	CASSPDSTGELFF
few	TRBD2	TRBV5-1	TRBJ2-1	TGCGCCAGCAGCTTGAACTACGGGAGGGTTAACTCCTACAATGAGCAGTTCTTC	CASSLNYGRVNSYNEQFF
NA	TRBD1	TRBV11-1	TRBJ2-1	TGTGCCAGCAGCGGACAGGTTTATGAGCAGTTCTTC	CASSGQVYEQFF
NA	NA	TRBV6-1	TRBJ1-3	TGTGCCAGCAGTCCAGGGGATAGCTCTGGAAACACCATATATTTT	CASSPGDSSGNTIYF
NA	TRBD1	TRBV18	TRBJ1-1	TGTGCCAGCTCACCAAGCGGGACAGGGGGCGGACACATGAACACTGAAGCTTTCTTT	CASSPSGTGGGHMNTEAFF
NA	TRBD2	TRBV2	TRBJ2-1	TGTGCCAGCAGTGCATTGCCGGGGGGGGCGGGGTTCTTC	CASSALPGGAGFF
once	TRBD2	TRBV11-1	TRBJ2-5	TGTGCCAGCAGCTTAGGGTATAGCGGGTACCAAGAGACCCAGTACTTC	CASSLGYSGYQETQYF
NA	TRBD2	TRBV9	TRBJ2-1	TGTGCCAGCAGCGTAGTAGCGGGGGGATACAATGAGCAGTTCTTC	CASSVVAGGYNEQFF
NA	NA	TRBV25-1	TRBJ1-2	TGTGCCAGCAGTGAATTATCTGCCAGGGGCGGCTACACCTTC	CASSELSARGGYTF
few	NA	TRBV4-2	TRBJ1-4	TGTGCCAGCAGCCAAAACACGCGGGAGAATGAAAAACTGTTTTTT	CASSQNTRENEKLFF
few	TRBD2	TRBV7-6	TRBJ2-5	TGTGCCAGCAGCTTAAGGGGGACTAGCAGAGAAGAGACCCAGTACTTC	CASSLRGTSREETQYF
NA	NA	TRBV19	TRBJ1-3	TGTGCCAGTAGTGCCATGGCCTCCTCTGGAAACACCATATATTTT	CASSAMASSGNTIYF
NA	NA	TRBV6-5	TRBJ2-7	TGTGCCAGCAGTTACTCGATGGGGCTGGGAACCTACGAGCAGTACTTC	CASSYSMGLGTYEQYF
NA	TRBD2	TRBV2	TRBJ2-7	TGTGCCAGCAGAGAAACTAGCGGTTCTTCCTACGAGCAGTACTTC	CASRETSGSSYEQYF
once	NA	TRBV2	TRBJ2-1	TGTGCCAGAGGATCAGGGCTGGGCTCCTACAATGAGCAGTTCTTC	CARGSGLGSYNEQFF
NA	TRBD1	TRBV7-8	TRBJ2-7	TGTGCCAGCAGCTTCATGGGCGGACAGGGAGCCTACGAGCAGTACTTC	CASSFMGGQGAYEQYF
NA	NA	TRBV19	TRBJ2-1	TGTGCCAGTAGTTCAACGGGAGAAGCCTACAATGAGCAGTTCTTC	CASSSTGEAYNEQFF
NA	NA	TRBV7-9	TRBJ2-4	TGTGCCAGCAGCTTAGCGCTTCAGGGTGCCAAAAACATTCAGTACTTC	CASSLALQGAKNIQYF
few	NA	TRBV18	TRBJ2-7	TGTGCCAGCTCACCGTTCGGCGAGCAGTACTTC	CASSPFGEQYF
once	TRBD1	TRBV6-1	TRBJ2-5	TGTGCCAGCGGGGGGACAGGGGACATGGAGACCCAGTACTTC	CASGGTGDMETQYF
NA	NA	TRBV28	TRBJ2-1	TGTGCCAGCAGTTTAAGTGAACTCCGCCCGAATGAGCAGTTCTTC	CASSLSELRPNEQFF
NA	TRBD1	TRBV7-6	TRBJ1-4	TGTGCCAGCAGCCTAGGGACAGGCACTAATGAAAAACTGTTTTTT	CASSLGTGTNEKLFF
few	NA	TRBV4-1	TRBJ1-3	TGCGCCAGCAGCCAAGTGGCAGGAACGAGCTCTGGAAACACCATATATTTT	CASSQVAGTSSGNTIYF
few	TRBD2	TRBV29-1	TRBJ2-3	TGCAGCTCCGAGGATATGGCTAGCGGAGCGAGCACAGATACGCAGTATTTT	CSSEDMASGASTDTQYF
NA	NA	TRBV27	TRBJ1-1	TGTGCCAGCAGCCCCAACAGGGCTGGCACTGAAGCTTTCTTT	CASSPNRAGTEAFF
NA	TRBD1	TRBV5-1	TRBJ2-5	TGCGCCAGCAGCTTGGCCAGATTGGGACAGGGCCACTTTCAAGAGACCCAGTACTTC	CASSLARLGQGHFQETQYF
NA	TRBD1	TRBV9	TRBJ1-1	TGTGCCAGCAGCATCGAACGGGACAGGGGGAACACTGAAGCTTTCTTT	CASSIERDRGNTEAFF
NA	TRBD1	TRBV11-2	TRBJ1-1	TGTGCCAGCAGCCCAGGACAGGGGGCCGTGAACACTGAAGCTTTCTTT	CASSPGQGAVNTEAFF
NA	TRBD2	TRBV5-5	TRBJ2-3	TGTGCCAGCAGCTTGAGCGGGGGGGCTAGAGATACGCAGTATTTT	CASSLSGGARDTQYF
NA	TRBD1	TRBV30	TRBJ2-7	TGTGCCTCGTTGGGGGACAGGAGCTACGAGCAGTACTTC	CASLGDRSYEQYF
NA	TRBD1	TRBV13	TRBJ1-2	TGTGCCAGCAGTCTACAGGGGGGAGACTATGGCTACACCTTC	CASSLQGGDYGYTF
NA	TRBD2	TRBV6-5	TRBJ2-7	TGTGCCAGCAGTGGGGGACTAGGAGGCGAGCAGTACTTC	CASSGGLGGEQYF
once	NA	TRBV21-1	TRBJ2-7	TGTGCCAGCAGCAAACTGGCTTCTCTTTTAGCGGACACATTGGAGCAGTACTTC	CASSKLASLLADTLEQYF
NA	TRBD1	TRBV19	TRBJ1-2	TGTGCCAGTAGTATGGGGCGGACAGGAACTCCTGGCTACACCTTC	CASSMGRTGTPGYTF
NA	TRBD1	TRBV5-1	TRBJ1-1	TGCGCCAGCACCCCCCACCCGGGACAGTTGGACACTGAAGCTTTCTTT	CASTPHPGQLDTEAFF
few	NA	TRBV23-1	TRBJ2-7	TGCGCCAGCAATTGGGACAACTCCTACGAGCAGTACTTC	CASNWDNSYEQYF
few	NA	TRBV27	TRBJ1-4	TGTGCCAGCAGTTTTGGAAGGGGGAATGAAAAACTGTTTTTT	CASSFGRGNEKLFF
NA	TRBD1	TRBV6-5	TRBJ1-5	TGTGCCAGCAGTACTACCGGGACAGGGGACCAGCCCCAGCATTTT	CASSTTGTGDQPQHF
NA	TRBD1	TRBV18	TRBJ2-7	TGTGCCAGCTCACCACCGTATGGCCAGGGGGCCCCCTACGAGCAGTACTTC	CASSPPYGQGAPYEQYF
NA	TRBD2	TRBV27	TRBJ2-2	TGTGCCAGCAGTTTGTGGGCGGGAGGAGACACCGGGGAGCTGTTTTTT	CASSLWAGGDTGELFF
NA	TRBD1	TRBV18	TRBJ2-1	TGTGCCAGCTCACGCGTCGGGACAGGAGCGCAGTTCTTC	CASSRVGTGAQFF
few	NA	TRBV7-3	TRBJ2-7	TGTGCCAGCAGCTTAATCGGGGTGGAGGAGCAGTACTTC	CASSLIGVEEQYF